This TCR beta chain was captured in a study of cytomegalovirus exposure and HLA in healthy donors. The CDR3 extends over 13 amino acids. CDR1 MDHEN and CDR2 SYDVKM come from the germline V gene. The V end lost 8 bases, the J end lost 0 bases, and 10 bases lay between the germline ends. Sequenced by immunoSEQ multiplex PCR; TCRdb stores in-frame clones only, minus some. The sample shows about 220,000 clones, approximately 90% of them seen only once. What was sequenced was PBMCs. The sequence was obtained from a woman younger than 30 in good health and CMV-seronegative. The chain has TRBV28 and TRBJ1-1; a possible D gene is TRBD1 (5 bases). CDR3 sequence (DNA): TGTGCCAGCCTAGGCAGGGTGAACACTGAAGCTTTCTTT. It codes for CASLGRVNTEAFF. The variable domain in full, completed from reference TRBV28 and TRBJ1-1, reads DVKVTQSSRYLVKRTGEKVFLECVQDMDHENMFWYRQDPGLGLRLIYFSYDVKMKEKGDIPEGYSVSREKKERFSLILESASTNQTSMYLCASLGRVNTEAFFGQGTRLTVV.